The 28 T cell receptor beta chains in this list originate from one sample, sequenced in a study of Tregs in tolerant kidney transplant recipients. Data came from immunoSEQ multiplex PCR; TCRdb stores just in-frame clones and leaves some out. This table holds tens of thousands of clones. Sequencing was performed on CD4+ T cells from blood, taken before the transplant. These receptors originate from a human donor who received a combined kidney and bone marrow transplant.

In the case of this clone: Read coverage stops 3 residues before the CDR3 terminus; the germline J gene supplies the remainder. The V gene is TRBV7-6, the J gene TRBJ2-7, with TRBD1 matching over 11 bases. Unmatched junction bases numbered 5, after V lost 4 bases and J lost 6 bases. CDR1 SGHVS and CDR2 FNYEAQ come from the germline V gene. The CDR3 runs to 14 residues. CDR3 DNA (partial): TGTGCCAGCAGCTCACCGGGACAGGGGGTCGAG. It translates to CASSSPGQGVE. The whole CDR3 protein reads CASSSPGQGVEQYF.

A word on this clone: The read falls 3 residues short of the CDR3 end, and the missing part is taken from the germline J gene. The V and J genes are TRBV6-2 or TRBV6-3 and TRBJ2-7; 11 bases map to TRBD2. The length of the CDR3 is 17 residues. In germline, CDR1 is MNHEY, CDR2 SVGEGT. V dropped 4 bases and J dropped 5; count of bases not matched to a gene: 13. CDR3: CASSFPELAGGRNEQYF. CDR3 DNA, as far as it was read: TGTGCCAGCAGTTTTCCCGAGTTAGCGGGAGGGCGCAACGAG.

In the case of this clone: An end of the junction differs from the germline gene, which may be a read error. The sequenced fragment ends 3 residues before the CDR3 boundary, so the rest is inferred from the germline J gene. This chain uses TRBV4-2 with TRBJ1-5; possibly TRBD1 for D (5 bases). The CDR3 is made up of 18 amino acids. Germline V lookup: CDR1 LGHNA, CDR2 YNFKEQ. Here the CDR3 reads CASSPSVGKEGMDQPQHF. The sequenced CDR3 bases are TGCGCCAGCAGCCCAAGTGTAGGCAAGGAGGGGATGGATCAGCCC.

Remarks on this clone: The read is 3 residues too short to cover the CDR3 end, so that end is filled in from the germline J gene. The chain couples TRBV19 to TRBJ2-5, with D possibly being TRBD1 or TRBD2 (7 bases each). This CDR3 spans 15 amino acids. Between the trimmed V and J ends, which lost 5 bases and 4 bases, there was a span of 17 bases. CDR1 and CDR2 from the germline V gene are LNHDA and SQIVND (reference sequence). Incomplete CDR3 DNA: TGTGCCAGTAGTCTGACGACAGGGAGGGCAGAGACC. Encoded protein: CASSLTTGRAET. From start to end, the CDR3 is CASSLTTGRAETQYF.

As to this clone: The read terminates 3 residues ahead of where the CDR3 ends, so the germline J gene completes it. The chain carries TRBV7-9 and TRBJ1-2; possible D gene TRBD1, 5 bases. Germline CDR1 is SEHNR and CDR2 is FQNEAQ (reference sequence). This CDR3 has 14 amino acids. The CDR3 bases that were read are TGTGCCAGCAGCCCCTCGGGGGGTCCCGGCGGC. It translates to CASSPSGGPGG. The full CDR3 protein is CASSPSGGPGGYTF.

Note on this clone: The CDR3 end is not reached by the read, which stops 3 residues before it; the germline J gene fills it in. This chain connects TRBV7-9 to TRBJ2-7; 8 nucleotides agree with TRBD1. This CDR3 is built from 14 residues. The V segment lost 5 bases and the J segment 4 bases; nucleotides outside the gene matches: 7. CDR1 and CDR2 from the germline V gene are SEHNR and FQNEAQ (reference sequence). The CDR3 reads CASSDQGQVYEQYF. The sequenced CDR3 bases are TGTGCCAGCAGCGACCAGGGACAGGTATACGAG.

A word on this clone: With the read ending 3 residues before the CDR3 end, the germline J gene is used to fill in that end. The chain uses TRBV6-1 and TRBJ2-5; 10 nucleotides agree with TRBD1. The V gene end was trimmed by 4 bases and the J gene end by 4 bases; junction bases not matched to a gene: 6. Germline V CDR1 and CDR2: MNHNS, SASEGT. The CDR3 has 15 amino acids. CDR3 loop: CASSVSGTGAETQYF. The CDR3 bases that were read are TGTGCCAGCAGTGTATCCGGGACAGGGGCAGAGACC.

With regard to this clone: The read gets to within 3 residues of the CDR3 end, and the germline J gene fills in the rest. The chain recombines TRBV19 with TRBJ1-1; 12 bases fit TRBD1. The ends lost 5 bases at V and 1 base at J; junction bases unmatched: 8. CDR1 and CDR2 (germline): LNHDA, SQIVND (reference sequence). The CDR3 totals 17 residues. The CDR3 DNA, read in part, is TGTGCCAGTAGTTTAGGGACAGGGGGCTGGGGGAACACTGAA. This sequence encodes CASSLGTGGWGNTE. The whole CDR3 is CASSLGTGGWGNTEAFF. The whole variable domain, filled in from reference TRBV19 and TRBJ1-1, reads DGGITQSPKYLFRKEGQNVTLSCEQNLNHDAMYWYRQDPGQGLRLIYYSQIVNDFQKGDIAEGYSVSREKKESFPLTVTSAQKNPTAFYLCASSLGTGGWGNTEAFFGQGTRLTVV.

CDR3 in amino acids: CAISEGQYYGYTF. CDR3 DNA, as far as it was read: TGTGCCATCAGTGAGGGACAGTACTATGGC. J is TRBJ1-2 and V is TRBV10-3; the D gene is possibly TRBD1 (6 bases). The DNA ends 3 residues before the CDR3 does, and the rest of the CDR3 is filled in from the germline J gene. CDR3 length equals 13 residues. Germline V gene lookup returns CDR1 ENHRY and CDR2 SYGVKD. V was shortened by 2 bases and J by 3 bases, with 7 bases between the two germline ends.

With respect to this clone: The CDR3 end lies 3 residues beyond the end of the read and is filled in from the germline J gene. The V gene is TRBV7-2, the J gene TRBJ1-6; tentative D call: TRBD1 (6 bases). The CDR3 spans 14 residues. Per germline, CDR1 SGHTA and CDR2 FQGNSA. The V and J ends lost 1 base and 7 bases respectively, with 8 bases between them. CDR3 bases read: TGTGCCAGCAGCTTAGGGACAGAGAATTCACCC. This gives the protein CASSLGTENSP. The full CDR3 protein is CASSLGTENSPLHF.

To note about this clone: The sequenced fragment ends 3 residues before the CDR3 boundary, so the rest is inferred from the germline J gene. The gene calls are TRBV19 and TRBJ1-2; TRBD1 agrees at 7 bases. Germline CDR1 reads LNHDA; CDR2 reads SQIVND (reference sequence). The CDR3 is made up of 14 amino acids. The ends lost 5 bases at V and 3 bases at J; junction bases unmatched: 6. CDR3 DNA, as far as it was read: TGTGCCAGTAGTCACAGGGGAAGGGACTATGGC. Protein sequence: CASSHRGRDYG. The full CDR3 sequence reads CASSHRGRDYGYTF.

Concerning this clone: The CDR3 end falls 3 residues outside the read, so it is completed with the germline J gene. The chain is built from TRBV18 and TRBJ2-7, with 7 bases matching TRBD1. V shed 2 bases, J shed 5 bases, and the junction held 6 bases outside the gene matches. The CDR3 runs to 14 residues. Germline V gene sequence: CDR1 KGHSH, CDR2 LQKENI. The covered CDR3 bases are TGTGCCAGCTCACCATCAGCACAGGGGAACGAG. Protein sequence: CASSPSAQGNE. The full-length CDR3 reads as CASSPSAQGNEQYF.

Regarding this clone: The CDR3 extends 3 residues past the end of the read, so its final part is completed from the germline J gene. The chain is built from TRBV5-1 and TRBJ1-1, with a weak D call TRBD1 (6 bases). Germline-derived CDR1 and CDR2 are SGHRS and YFSETQ. The V end was cut by 2 bases, the J end by 5 bases, with 13 bases between. CDR3 size: 14 residues. The chain's CDR3 is CASSLQQGRTEAFF. The CDR3 bases that were read are TGCGCCAGCAGCTTACAACAGGGTCGGACTGAA.

Notes on this clone: The CDR3 end is not reached by the read, which stops 3 residues before it; the germline J gene fills it in. The chain employs TRBV20-1 and TRBJ1-2, with 10 bases aligning to TRBD1. After removal of 5 bases from V and 6 bases from J, the junction contained 9 bases not matched to a gene. Germline CDR1 is DFQATT and CDR2 is SNEGSKA (reference sequence). The CDR3 contains 14 residues. The CDR3 reads CSALDRGQNNGYTF. Partial CDR3 DNA: TGCAGTGCTCTAGACAGGGGGCAAAATAATGGC.

In regard to this clone: The read terminates 3 residues ahead of where the CDR3 ends, so the germline J gene completes it. V is TRBV19 and J is TRBJ2-3; 11 bases agree with TRBD2. The trim removed 5 bases at V and 3 bases at J, leaving 4 bases unmatched. Germline V CDR1 and CDR2: LNHDA, SQIVND (reference sequence). This CDR3 region has 15 residues. CDR3 sequence: CASSSTSGKTDTQYF. The DNA read from the CDR3 is TGTGCCAGTAGTTCGACTAGCGGGAAGACAGATACG.

On this clone: The read stops 3 residues short of the end of the CDR3; the missing end is completed from the germline J gene. The genes are TRBV7-2 and TRBJ2-7; the match to TRBD2 covers 13 bases. Germline CDR1 reads SGHTA; CDR2 reads FQGNSA. The CDR3 totals 16 residues. V was pared by 0 bases and J by 3 bases, with 2 bases of the junction left unmatched. The CDR3 DNA, read in part, is TGTGCCAGCAGCTTAGCGGGACTAGCGGGACGCTACGAG. Translation: CASSLAGLAGRYE. The CDR3 as a whole reads CASSLAGLAGRYEQYF.

A note on this clone: Read sequence stops 3 residues before the CDR3 end, and the germline J gene provides the missing end. The V gene is TRBV29-1, the J gene TRBJ2-6; 7 bases line up with TRBD2. The CDR3 has 19 amino acids. J lost 0 bases, V lost 0 bases, and 11 bases had no gene match. CDR1 and CDR2 (germline): SQVTM, ANQGSEA. Partial CDR3 DNA: TGCAGCGTTGAAGAATTGGGGGGGACGGCATTCTCTGGGGCCAACGTC. Protein sequence: CSVEELGGTAFSGANV. The entire CDR3 sequence reads CSVEELGGTAFSGANVLTF.

With respect to this clone: The CDR3 extends 3 residues past the end of the read, so its final part is completed from the germline J gene. The chain has TRBV5-6 and TRBJ2-5, with D possibly TRBD2 on 6 matching bases. Between the trimmed V and J ends, which lost 1 base and 4 bases, there was a span of 8 bases. Germline loops: CDR1 SGHDT, CDR2 YYEEEE. The length of the CDR3 is 13 residues. The CDR3 bases that were read are TGTGCCAGCAGCTTGCAGCGGGCAGAGACC. This encodes CASSLQRAET. In full, the CDR3 reads CASSLQRAETQYF.

For this clone: The CDR3 end lies 3 residues beyond the end of the read and is filled in from the germline J gene. The chain carries TRBV6-2 or TRBV6-3 and TRBJ1-3; 7 nucleotides align to TRBD1. The V and J ends lost 2 bases and 4 bases, in that order; junction bases with no gene match: 11. The germline CDR1 and CDR2 sequences are MNHEY and SVGEGT. This CDR3 is 17 amino acids long. CDR3 loop: CASSYARDREFGNTIYF. The DNA read from the CDR3 is TGTGCCAGCAGTTACGCGAGAGACAGGGAGTTCGGAAACACC.

In regard to this clone: The CDR3 extends 3 residues past the end of the read, so its final part is completed from the germline J gene. The chain links TRBV16 to TRBJ2-5; the D gene is possibly TRBD1 (6 bases). Germline CDR1 KGHSY, CDR2 FQNENV. The V and J ends lost 6 bases and 4 bases respectively, with 15 bases between them. The CDR3 sequence is 14 residues long. Partial CDR3 DNA: TGTGCCAGCAGTCCTTACAGGGATGGAGAGACC. This encodes CASSPYRDGET. The whole CDR3 sequence is CASSPYRDGETQYF. Variable domain in full (rest from reference TRBV16 and TRBJ2-5): GEEVAQTPKHLVRGEGQKAKLYCAPIKGHSYVFWYQQVLKNEFKFLISFQNENVFDETGMPKERFSAKCLPNSPCSLEIQATKLEDSAVYFCASSPYRDGETQYFGPGTRLLVL.

As concerns this clone: The CDR3 goes on 3 residues after the read ends, and that part is filled in from the germline J gene. The rearrangement uses TRBV2 and TRBJ2-3, with unresolved D. The V gene lost 3 bases and the J gene lost 3 bases, with 4 bases spanning the gap. Germline V gene data show CDR1 as SNHLY and CDR2 as FYNNEI. The CDR3 is 12 amino acids. The CDR3 here is CASSETTDTQYF. The CDR3 DNA, read in part, is TGTGCCAGCAGTGAGACAACAGATACG.

As to this clone: Coverage ceases 3 residues before the CDR3 finishes, and the germline J gene fills in the end. This chain links TRBV7-2 with TRBJ2-3; TRBD2 is a possible D gene (6 bases). CDR1 and CDR2 from the germline V gene are SGHTA and FQGNSA. The CDR3 loop spans 14 amino acids. V shed 3 bases and J shed 3 bases, with 10 bases lying between them. The chain's CDR3 is CASSFRRVTDTQYF. The sequenced part of the CDR3 DNA is TGTGCCAGCAGCTTTAGGAGGGTGACAGATACG.

As to this clone: The read ends 3 residues shy of where the CDR3 ends; the end is completed using the germline J gene. The chain recombines TRBV29-1 with TRBJ1-2; TRBD1 is a possible D gene (6 bases). Germline CDR1 SQVTM, CDR2 ANQGSEA. This CDR3 is built from 13 residues. V was trimmed by 3 bases and J by 4 bases, leaving 12 bases between them. The CDR3 DNA, read in part, is TGCAGCGTTGATTCTGGGGGCCTCTATGGC. It codes for CSVDSGGLYG. The CDR3 in its entirety is CSVDSGGLYGYTF.

With respect to this clone: The CDR3 end is not reached by the read, which stops 3 residues before it; the germline J gene fills it in. The J gene is TRBJ1-1, the V gene TRBV7-9, with TRBD1 matching over 9 bases. Germline lookup yields CDR1 SEHNR and CDR2 FQNEAQ (reference sequence). The CDR3 loop spans 15 amino acids. The V gene end was trimmed by 1 base and the J gene end by 6 bases; junction bases not matched to a gene: 6. CDR3 sequence reads: CASSLVGQGGSEAFF. CDR3 DNA, as far as it was read: TGTGCCAGCAGCTTAGTGGGACAGGGAGGATCTGAA.

Comment on this clone: The read ends 3 residues shy of where the CDR3 ends; the end is completed using the germline J gene. The chain has TRBV7-9 and TRBJ1-2; D is uncertain. V was pared by 1 base and J by 3 bases, with 6 bases between. The CDR3 loop spans 13 amino acids. Germline CDR1 and CDR2: SEHNR and FQNEAQ (reference sequence). The CDR3 loop is CASSLGSDYGYTF. CDR3 DNA, as far as it was read: TGTGCCAGCAGCTTAGGATCGGACTATGGC.

As concerns this clone: The missing CDR3 end, 3 residues past where the read stops, is filled in from the germline J gene. The V and J genes are TRBV6-2 or TRBV6-3 and TRBJ2-3; tentative D call: TRBD2 (6 bases). From germline, CDR1 is MNHEY and CDR2 SVGEGT. V was clipped by 6 bases and J by 1 base, with 11 bases between them. This CDR3 is built from 14 residues. CDR3 sequence reads: CASSPRRGTDTQYF. Partial CDR3 DNA: TGTGCCAGCAGCCCCCGGAGGGGCACAGATACG.

Remarks on this clone: The read terminates 3 residues before the CDR3 end, so the remaining end is supplied by the germline J gene. This chain joins TRBV18 and TRBJ1-2; D is possibly TRBD1 (6 bases). The length of the CDR3 is 13 residues. Germline CDR1 reads KGHSH; CDR2 reads LQKENI. The sequenced part of the CDR3 DNA is TGTGCCAGCTCACCCGACAGGAGGGGAGGC. Translation gives CASSPDRRGG. The entire CDR3 is CASSPDRRGGYTF.

Concerning this clone: Read sequence stops 3 residues before the CDR3 end, and the germline J gene provides the missing end. V is TRBV2 and J is TRBJ1-2; 9 bases align to TRBD1. Germline CDR1 is SNHLY and CDR2 is FYNNEI. The CDR3 covers 14 residues. V lost 6 bases to trimming and J lost 4 bases; unmatched junction nucleotides: 6. CDR3 sequence reads: CASRLDRGAYGYTF. CDR3 DNA, as far as it was read: TGTGCCAGCAGGCTGGACAGGGGTGCCTATGGC.